Listed below are T cell receptor beta chains from one sample, sequenced in a study of Ad26.COV2.S vaccination and SARS-CoV-2 variants. Some clones are missing from TCRdb's copy, which holds only in-frame ones; the method was immunoSEQ multiplex PCR. Counted here are 200,000 to 250,000 clones, 85% to 90% occurring once; the ten biggest clones make up over 8.5%. The sequences come from peripheral blood, collected in a trial of Ad26.COV2.S vaccine versus placebo. The receptor set was obtained from a person between 18 and 65 years old who received the Ad26.COV2.S COVID-19 vaccine or a placebo. CDR3s include the opening cysteine and the closing phenylalanine or tryptophan. The D gene is left open where the match is weak. Only part of the rows carry a size: once, few, many, or a class if the clone is expanded.

abundance: .
j_gene: TRBJ1-5
d_gene: TRBD1
v_gene: TRBV9
CDR3nt: TGTGCCAGCAGCGCCGGACAGGGGGCGAGGCAGCCCCAGCATTTT
CDR3aa: CASSAGQGARQPQHF

abundance: .
j_gene: TRBJ1-1
d_gene: .
v_gene: TRBV28
CDR3nt: TGTGCCAGCACTAGGAACACCATGAACACTGAAGCTTTCTTT
CDR3aa: CASTRNTMNTEAFF

abundance: .
j_gene: TRBJ2-5
d_gene: .
v_gene: TRBV12-3/TRBV12-4
CDR3nt: TGTGCCAGCAGTCCAGACAGTAAAGAGACCCAGTACTTC
CDR3aa: CASSPDSKETQYF

abundance: .
j_gene: TRBJ2-1
d_gene: TRBD2
v_gene: TRBV7-3
CDR3nt: TGTGCCAGCAGCTTAAGACTAGCAGGTGAGCAGTTCTTC
CDR3aa: CASSLRLAGEQFF

abundance: .
j_gene: TRBJ2-5
d_gene: TRBD2
v_gene: TRBV7-9
CDR3nt: TGTGCCAGCAGCCTCCGGGGGGGCCGAGACGCAGAGACCCAGTACTTC
CDR3aa: CASSLRGGRDAETQYF

abundance: once
j_gene: TRBJ2-1
d_gene: TRBD1
v_gene: TRBV6-5
CDR3nt: TGTGCCAGCAGTTTAGACAGGGTTAAATCCAATGAGCAGTTCTTC
CDR3aa: CASSLDRVKSNEQFF

abundance: .
j_gene: TRBJ2-3
d_gene: TRBD2
v_gene: TRBV9
CDR3nt: TGTGCCAGCAGCGTAAGCGGGGGGCTGGTAGATACGCAGTATTTT
CDR3aa: CASSVSGGLVDTQYF

abundance: .
j_gene: TRBJ1-2
d_gene: TRBD1
v_gene: TRBV3-1/TRBV3-2
CDR3nt: TGTGCCAGCAGCCCGCAAGGGGGGACAGGGTTTAGCTATGGCTACACCTTC
CDR3aa: CASSPQGGTGFSYGYTF

abundance: .
j_gene: TRBJ2-7
d_gene: .
v_gene: TRBV6-2/TRBV6-3
CDR3nt: TGTGCCAGCAGCCCGGGCAGGGGATCGGGGGAGCAGTACTTC
CDR3aa: CASSPGRGSGEQYF

abundance: .
j_gene: TRBJ1-3
d_gene: .
v_gene: TRBV19
CDR3nt: TGTGCCAGTAGTTTCCCGACAGGATCCTCTGGAAACACCATATATTTT
CDR3aa: CASSFPTGSSGNTIYF

abundance: .
j_gene: TRBJ2-7
d_gene: .
v_gene: TRBV5-1
CDR3nt: TGCGCCAGCAGCCCGTTACCGGACAATTCCTACGAGCAGTACTTC
CDR3aa: CASSPLPDNSYEQYF

abundance: .
j_gene: TRBJ2-4
d_gene: .
v_gene: TRBV12-2
CDR3nt: TGTGCAAGTCGCTTTGACTTAGCCAAAAACATTCAGTACTTC
CDR3aa: CASRFDLAKNIQYF

abundance: .
j_gene: TRBJ1-2
d_gene: TRBD1
v_gene: TRBV5-1
CDR3nt: TGCGCCAGCAGCTTGCTCTCGGACAGGTTCTCCTATGGCTACACCTTC
CDR3aa: CASSLLSDRFSYGYTF

abundance: .
j_gene: TRBJ2-5
d_gene: .
v_gene: TRBV6-6
CDR3nt: TGTGCCAGCAGCATCGGACAGAGTTCGTCAGAGACCCAGTACTTC
CDR3aa: CASSIGQSSSETQYF

abundance: .
j_gene: TRBJ1-3
d_gene: .
v_gene: TRBV30
CDR3nt: TGTGCCTGGAGGGTCCACTCTGGAAACACCATATATTTT
CDR3aa: CAWRVHSGNTIYF

abundance: .
j_gene: TRBJ2-1
d_gene: .
v_gene: TRBV14
CDR3nt: TGTGCCAGCAGCCAAGTAAACGTCAGACAGAATGAGCAGTTCTTC
CDR3aa: CASSQVNVRQNEQFF

abundance: .
j_gene: TRBJ1-6
d_gene: .
v_gene: TRBV7-9
CDR3nt: TGTGCCAGCAGCTTAGTAGAGGGAATCAATTCACCCCTCCACTTT
CDR3aa: CASSLVEGINSPLHF

abundance: .
j_gene: TRBJ1-5
d_gene: TRBD1
v_gene: TRBV7-2
CDR3nt: TGTGCCAGCAGCTCGATAACCCTAGACAGGGGTCAGCCCCAGCATTTT
CDR3aa: CASSSITLDRGQPQHF

abundance: .
j_gene: TRBJ2-3
d_gene: TRBD2
v_gene: TRBV28
CDR3nt: TGTGCCAGCAGGGTACTAGCGGGGCGAACAGGAGATACGCAGTATTTT
CDR3aa: CASRVLAGRTGDTQYF

abundance: .
j_gene: TRBJ2-7
d_gene: TRBD2
v_gene: TRBV6-5
CDR3nt: TGTGCCAGCAGTTACTCCAGACTAGCTCGGGGACAGCAGTACTTC
CDR3aa: CASSYSRLARGQQYF

abundance: .
j_gene: TRBJ1-6
d_gene: .
v_gene: TRBV19
CDR3nt: TGTGCCAGCCGAAGGGAAATTGGGTATAATTCACCCCTCCACTTT
CDR3aa: CASRREIGYNSPLHF

abundance: few
j_gene: TRBJ1-6
d_gene: TRBD1
v_gene: TRBV27
CDR3nt: TGTGCCAGCAGTTCAGGACAGGCGAGCTCCTATAATTCACCCCTCCACTTT
CDR3aa: CASSSGQASSYNSPLHF

abundance: .
j_gene: TRBJ2-4
d_gene: TRBD2
v_gene: TRBV7-9
CDR3nt: TGTGCCAGCAGCTTTGGAGGACTAGCGGGGGTATCGGCCAAAAACATTCAGTACTTC
CDR3aa: CASSFGGLAGVSAKNIQYF

abundance: once
j_gene: TRBJ2-1
d_gene: .
v_gene: TRBV5-1
CDR3nt: TGCGCCAGCAGCCGGATGGCCGGATACAATGAGCAGTTCTTC
CDR3aa: CASSRMAGYNEQFF

abundance: .
j_gene: TRBJ2-3
d_gene: TRBD2
v_gene: TRBV19
CDR3nt: TGTGCCAGTAGTATCCTACTAGCGGGAACAGATACGCAGTATTTT
CDR3aa: CASSILLAGTDTQYF

abundance: .
j_gene: TRBJ2-5
d_gene: .
v_gene: TRBV18
CDR3nt: TGTGCCAGCTCACCGGAGGGGGCGCGTTGGGAGACCCAGTACTTC
CDR3aa: CASSPEGARWETQYF

abundance: .
j_gene: TRBJ2-1
d_gene: TRBD2
v_gene: TRBV7-6
CDR3nt: TGTGCCAGCAGCTTGGGCGGGAGGGGGTACAATGAGCAGTTCTTC
CDR3aa: CASSLGGRGYNEQFF

abundance: .
j_gene: TRBJ2-1
d_gene: .
v_gene: TRBV7-3
CDR3nt: TGTGCCAGCAGCCTGCTACCCGGCTCCGGACAGAGAGGGGTCGAGCAGTTCTTC
CDR3aa: CASSLLPGSGQRGVEQFF

abundance: .
j_gene: TRBJ2-1
d_gene: TRBD2
v_gene: TRBV4-1
CDR3nt: TGCGCCAGCAGCCAGACTAGCCCGAGCTCCTACAATGAGCAGTTCTTC
CDR3aa: CASSQTSPSSYNEQFF

abundance: few
j_gene: TRBJ2-7
d_gene: .
v_gene: TRBV3-1/TRBV3-2
CDR3nt: TGTGCCAGCAGCCCCGGGACTGCATTCTACGAGCAGTACTTC
CDR3aa: CASSPGTAFYEQYF

abundance: .
j_gene: TRBJ2-3
d_gene: TRBD2
v_gene: TRBV5-1
CDR3nt: TGCGCCAGCAGCTCAGGACTAGCGGGAGCAGATACGCAGTATTTT
CDR3aa: CASSSGLAGADTQYF

abundance: few
j_gene: TRBJ2-7
d_gene: .
v_gene: TRBV10-1
CDR3nt: TGCGCCAGCAGCATGGGACCTTGCTACTCCTACGAGCAGTACTTC
CDR3aa: CASSMGPCYSYEQYF

abundance: .
j_gene: TRBJ1-2
d_gene: .
v_gene: TRBV28
CDR3nt: TGTGCCAGCAGTCCCCCCGGGCCAGGTCGGGTCGGCTACACCTTC
CDR3aa: CASSPPGPGRVGYTF

abundance: .
j_gene: TRBJ2-1
d_gene: .
v_gene: TRBV28
CDR3nt: TGTGCCAGCAGTTGGGCCTGGAGGGCCTACAATGAGCAGTTCTTC
CDR3aa: CASSWAWRAYNEQFF

abundance: once
j_gene: TRBJ1-3
d_gene: TRBD1
v_gene: TRBV6-6
CDR3nt: TGTGCCAGCAGTCCTGGACAGGGGACTTACTCTGGAAACACCATATATTTT
CDR3aa: CASSPGQGTYSGNTIYF

abundance: .
j_gene: TRBJ1-2
d_gene: TRBD1
v_gene: TRBV28
CDR3nt: TGTGCCAGCAGGGGGGACGGACAGGGACCTAACTATGGCTACACCTTC
CDR3aa: CASRGDGQGPNYGYTF

abundance: .
j_gene: TRBJ2-7
d_gene: TRBD1
v_gene: TRBV20-1
CDR3nt: TGCAGTGCTAGTCCGGGACAGGGGGTAGGCTTC
CDR3aa: CSASPGQGVGF

abundance: .
j_gene: TRBJ1-2
d_gene: .
v_gene: TRBV2
CDR3nt: TGTGCCAGCAATAGATTCAGGGCGGGCGACACCTTC
CDR3aa: CASNRFRAGDTF

abundance: .
j_gene: TRBJ1-1
d_gene: TRBD1
v_gene: TRBV28
CDR3nt: TGTGCCAGCCTTCCCGCCCCGGGACAGGGTGGCGTAAACACTGAAGCTTTCTTT
CDR3aa: CASLPAPGQGGVNTEAFF

abundance: .
j_gene: TRBJ2-3
d_gene: .
v_gene: TRBV4-2
CDR3nt: TGTGCCAGCAGCCAAGGGTTCACAGATACGCAGTATTTT
CDR3aa: CASSQGFTDTQYF

abundance: .
j_gene: TRBJ1-1
d_gene: .
v_gene: TRBV28
CDR3nt: TGTGCCAGCAGTTTAATGGGCTATGAAGCTTTCTTT
CDR3aa: CASSLMGYEAFF

abundance: .
j_gene: TRBJ1-2
d_gene: TRBD1
v_gene: TRBV28
CDR3nt: TGTGCCAGCAGCCCCGGGGGACAGACCCTAGCCGGCTACACCTTC
CDR3aa: CASSPGGQTLAGYTF

abundance: once
j_gene: TRBJ1-4
d_gene: .
v_gene: TRBV6-5
CDR3nt: TGTGCCAGCAGAACGAACAGGGCTAGAGAAAAACTGTTTTTT
CDR3aa: CASRTNRAREKLFF

abundance: once
j_gene: TRBJ1-5
d_gene: TRBD1
v_gene: TRBV7-9
CDR3nt: TGTGCCAGCAGCTTATCCACAGGGGTCCATCAGCCCCAGCATTTT
CDR3aa: CASSLSTGVHQPQHF

abundance: .
j_gene: TRBJ2-3
d_gene: .
v_gene: TRBV7-3
CDR3nt: TGTGCCAGCAGCTTAGTGCCAGGGGATACGCAGTATTTT
CDR3aa: CASSLVPGDTQYF

abundance: .
j_gene: TRBJ1-1
d_gene: .
v_gene: TRBV4-1
CDR3nt: TGCGCCAGCAGCCGGGGAGGGTTTTTGGGCACTGAAGCTTTCTTT
CDR3aa: CASSRGGFLGTEAFF